The 9 T cell receptor beta chains below were found in one sample sequenced in a study of cytomegalovirus exposure and HLA in healthy donors. PCR amplification relied on 60 Vbeta primers (plus 13 Jbeta primers). Here immunoSEQ multiplex PCR was the method, and the copy in TCRdb shows in-frame clones only, minus some. The sample lists some 97,000 clones; 84% were seen once. The sample taken for sequencing was PBMCs. Every receptor here comes from a woman aged 18-29 years in good health and CMV-seronegative.

This clone is labeled as medium-sized. DNA for the CDR3: TGTGCCAGCAGTTCCGGGACAGGGCACACAGATACGCAGTATTTT. It encodes CASSSGTGHTDTQYF. This rearrangement joins TRBV28 to TRBJ2-3, with TRBD1 identical over 9 bases. The V segment lost 4 bases and the J segment 2 bases; nucleotides outside the gene matches: 4. The CDR3 is 15 amino acids. Germline V gives CDR1 MDHEN, CDR2 SYDVKM. The whole variable domain, filled in from reference TRBV28 and TRBJ2-3, reads DVKVTQSSRYLVKRTGEKVFLECVQDMDHENMFWYRQDPGLGLRLIYFSYDVKMKEKGDIPEGYSVSREKKERFSLILESASTNQTSMYLCASSSGTGHTDTQYFGPGTRLTVL.

This chain joins TRBV9 and TRBJ2-1, with 9 bases fitting TRBD2. This CDR3 is 16 amino acids long. CDR1 and CDR2 from the germline V gene are SGDLS and YYNGEE. The junction had 5 bases not matched to a gene; V was cut back by 4 bases and J by 0 bases. The CDR3 bases are TGTGCCAGCAGCCGGACTAGCGTGACCTCCTACAATGAGCAGTTCTTC. Translating gives CASSRTSVTSYNEQFF.

This clone was seen a single time. The rearrangement links TRBV7-2 to TRBJ1-2; D may be TRBD1 (5 bases). The CDR3 length is 14 residues. V was trimmed by 1 base and J by 4 bases, leaving 10 bases between them. Looked up from germline, CDR1 is SGHTA and CDR2 is FQGNSA. The CDR3 DNA sequence: TGTGCCAGCAGCTTAGACGCGGGGCCCTATGGCTACACCTTC. This translates into CASSLDAGPYGYTF.

The chain uses TRBV5-1 and TRBJ2-5; the match to TRBD1 covers 10 bases. Trimming removed 4 bases from V and 4 bases from J; junction bases left unmatched: 4. The length of the CDR3 is 14 residues. From germline, CDR1 is SGHRS and CDR2 YFSETQ. CDR3 nucleotide sequence: TGCGCCAGCAGCGCCGGGACAGGGGTAGAGACCCAGTACTTC. Protein sequence: CASSAGTGVETQYF. The whole variable domain, filled in from reference TRBV5-1 and TRBJ2-5, reads KAGVTQTPRYLIKTRGQQVTLSCSPISGHRSVSWYQQTPGQGLQFLFEYFSETQRNKGNFPGRFSGRQFSNSRSEMNVSTLELGDSALYLCASSAGTGVETQYFGPGTRLLVL.

The chain has TRBV28 and TRBJ2-7, with TRBD2 matching over 11 bases. This CDR3 has 15 residues. J lost 2 bases, V lost 5 bases, and 5 bases had no gene match. Germline CDR1 MDHEN, CDR2 SYDVKM. The CDR3 here is CASSKGTSGTYEQYF. CDR3 DNA sequence: TGTGCCAGCAGTAAGGGGACTAGCGGTACCTACGAGCAGTACTTC.

The chain joins TRBV11-2 to TRBJ2-3; TRBD2 agrees at 11 bases. The CDR3 runs to 18 residues. J was trimmed by 0 bases and V by 4 bases; bases with no gene match: 9. The germline V gene has CDR1 SGHAT and CDR2 FQNNGV. The CDR3 region has the DNA TGTGCCAGCAGCTCTCTGGGACTAGCGGACTCGAGCACAGATACGCAGTATTTT. Amino acid sequence: CASSSLGLADSSTDTQYF.

The chain couples TRBV28 to TRBJ1-2, with a tentative D call TRBD1 (5 bases). There are 16 residues in the CDR3. V was shortened by 6 bases and J by 6 bases, with 23 bases between the two germline ends. CDR1 and CDR2 (germline): MDHEN, SYDVKM. The CDR3 region has the DNA TGTGCCAGCAGAGCGACAGCCACGGCTTTCGTAAATGGCTACACCTTC. Residues: CASRATATAFVNGYTF.

This chain joins TRBV2 and TRBJ1-2; D unresolved. CDR1 is SNHLY, CDR2 FYNNEI, per germline. V was clipped by 9 bases and J by 14 bases, with 22 bases between them. CDR3 length: 12 residues. This CDR3 is CASSVLAGEWTF. The CDR3 DNA sequence: TGTGCCAGTAGCGTTCTCGCAGGTGAATGGACCTTC. The whole variable domain, filled in from reference TRBV2 and TRBJ1-2, reads EPEVTQTPSHQVTQMGQEVILRCVPISNHLYFYWYRQILGQKVEFLVSFYNNEISEKSEIFDDQFSVERPDGSNFTLKIRSTKLEDSAMYFCASSVLAGEWTFGSGTRLTVV.

In this sample, this clone turned up a few times. J is TRBJ1-1 and V is TRBV19; D gene unclear. The germline gives CDR1 LNHDA, CDR2 SQIVND (reference sequence). This CDR3 contains 14 residues. V gave up 5 bases and J gave up 11 bases, with 21 bases separating them. The CDR3 reads CASSPRTDSNLAFF. CDR3 in DNA: TGTGCCAGTAGTCCTAGGACGGACTCGAATCTGGCTTTCTTT.